Each of the 28 T cell receptor beta chains below was sequenced from the same sample in a study of identical twins. MiXCR, run by TCRdb on the 5' RACE reads, gives a single entry per CDR3 protein. The sample lists around 470,000 distinct CDR3 sequences; approximately 14% were seen once. This sample was shared with a second study, whose subject was yellow fever vaccine responses in identical twins.

Sequences were obtained from CD4+ T cells sorted from blood. The source is a woman aged 18-30 years in good health.

This sequence joins TRBV20-1 and TRBJ2-1; TRBD2 agrees at 10 bases. Germline V gene data show CDR1 as DFQATT and CDR2 as SNEGSKA (reference sequence). This CDR3 is built from 15 residues. V lost 2 bases, J lost 3 bases, and 4 bases stayed unmatched. The CDR3 DNA follows: TGCAGTGCTAGATATCCTAGCGGGAGCTACAATGAGCAGTTCTTC. Its translation is CSARYPSGSYNEQFF.

This clonotype was found a few times. This sequence joins TRBV7-9 and TRBJ2-7, with TRBD2 matching 7 bases. The CDR3 consists of 16 residues. The V gene end was trimmed by 10 bases and the J gene end by 0 bases; junction bases not matched to a gene: 15. Germline V gene data show CDR1 as SEHNR and CDR2 as FQNEAQ (reference sequence). The CDR3 DNA reads as TGTGCCACCGAGCAGGGTCCGGGACTAAGCTCCTACGAGCAGTACTTC. As protein: CATEQGPGLSSYEQYF.

The rearrangement uses TRBV20-1 and TRBJ2-2; D might be TRBD2 (6 bases). Germline CDR1 reads DFQATT; CDR2 reads SNEGSKA (reference sequence). V lost 6 bases to trimming and J lost 6 bases, with 17 bases between them. This CDR3 is 14 amino acids long. The CDR3 sequence: CSAYRDLISGELFF. The CDR3 nucleotides read TGCAGTGCATACCGGGACTTGATCTCCGGGGAGCTGTTTTTT.

The chain is built from TRBV5-6 and TRBJ2-1, with TRBD1 matching over 7 bases. Germline CDR1 reads SGHDT; CDR2 reads YYEEEE. The CDR3 is 16 amino acids. J gave up 2 bases and V 2 bases, and 7 bases lay outside the gene matches. The CDR3 nucleotides read TGTGCCAGCAGCTTAGACTGGGGACAGACCTACAATGAGCAGTTCTTC. As protein: CASSLDWGQTYNEQFF.

The chain couples TRBV28 to TRBJ2-7; 9 bases align to TRBD1. Germline CDR1 and CDR2: MDHEN and SYDVKM. CDR3 size: 16 residues. V dropped 5 bases and J dropped 5; count of bases not matched to a gene: 13. The CDR3 spells CASSVSSGTGYNEQYF. DNA of the CDR3: TGTGCCAGCAGTGTATCATCCGGGACAGGGTACAACGAGCAGTACTTC.

This clonotype was seen a few times. The chain couples TRBV27 to TRBJ1-6, with 8 bases fitting TRBD1. The length of the CDR3 is 17 residues. Germline loops: CDR1 MNHEY, CDR2 SMNVEV (reference sequence). Germline trimming cut 0 bases from V and 9 bases from J; bases unmatched to any gene: 10. CDR3 sequence (DNA): TGTGCCAGCAGTTTATCGCAGGGAGGACAGGGTGGTTCACCCCTCCACTTT. Protein: CASSLSQGGQGGSPLHF.

There are many counts of this clonotype. This rearrangement joins TRBV12-3 or TRBV12-4 to TRBJ2-7; 10 bases are a match to TRBD2. The length of the CDR3 is 17 residues. Trimming at V came to 7 bases and at J to 3 bases, leaving 15 bases not matched to a gene. The CDR3 loop is CASIPGLATGVVYEQYF. The CDR3 region has the DNA TGTGCCAGCATTCCGGGACTAGCGACGGGAGTGGTCTACGAGCAGTACTTC.

This sequence joins TRBV29-1 and TRBJ2-1; 7 bases agree with TRBD1. Germline CDR1 SQVTM, CDR2 ANQGSEA. The CDR3 has 14 amino acids. V gave up 7 bases and J gave up 3 bases; unmatched junction bases: 9. The CDR3 loop reads CSASDRARYNEQFF. Here the CDR3 DNA reads TGCAGCGCCTCCGACAGGGCCCGCTACAATGAGCAGTTCTTC.

In the case of this clonotype: One end of the junction does not line up with germline, which may come from a read error. J is TRBJ2-1 and V is TRBV20-1; D ambiguous. CDR3 length: 13 amino acids. The V gene's germline CDR1 is DFQATT and CDR2 SNEGSKA (reference sequence). Here the CDR3 reads CSAIGRVYDEQFF. For the CDR3, the DNA is TGCAGTGCTATCGGACGGGTCTACGATGAGCAGTTCTTC.

The DNA of the CDR3 is TGTGCCACCGGAGGGACAGGGAAAGGTTCCTACGAGCAGTACTTC. Amino acids: CATGGTGKGSYEQYF. The chain recombines TRBV28 with TRBJ2-7; the match to TRBD1 covers 9 bases. V shed 10 bases, J shed 1 base, and the junction held 11 bases outside the gene matches. The CDR3 is 15 residues long. Germline lookup yields CDR1 MDHEN and CDR2 SYDVKM.

V gene TRBV10-3 combines with J gene TRBJ2-7; D is possibly TRBD1 (6 bases). Deletions cut 2 bases from V and 0 bases from J, with 14 bases between. This CDR3 region has 16 residues. The germline V gene has CDR1 ENHRY and CDR2 SYGVKD. CDR3 loop: CAISEPTGKTSYEQYF. CDR3 in DNA: TGTGCCATCAGTGAGCCCACAGGGAAAACCTCCTACGAGCAGTACTTC.

This clonotype was picked up a small number of times. V and J are TRBV28 and TRBJ2-2; 10 nucleotides align to TRBD1. Germline values: CDR1 MDHEN, CDR2 SYDVKM. This CDR3 is built from 17 residues. The V segment lost 2 bases and the J segment 4 bases; nucleotides outside the gene matches: 7. In DNA, the CDR3 is TGTGCCAGCAGTTTAGGGGACAGGGGTATTTTCACCGGGGAGCTGTTTTTT. It specifies CASSLGDRGIFTGELFF.

This chain uses TRBV7-9 with TRBJ1-4; maybe TRBD1 (5 bases). Germline CDR1 and CDR2: SEHNR and FQNEAQ (reference sequence). Trimming removed 8 bases at V and 0 bases at J, with 10 bases between. The CDR3 extends over 14 amino acids. CDR3 bases: TGTGCCAGCGCGAGGACAACAACTAATGAAAAACTGTTTTTT. The encoded protein is CASARTTTNEKLFF. Complete variable domain (other parts from reference TRBV7-9 and TRBJ1-4): DTGVSQNPRHKITKRGQNVTFRCDPISEHNRLYWYRQTLGQGPEFLTYFQNEAQLEKSRLLSDRFSAERPKGSFSTLEIQRTEQGDSAMYLCASARTTTNEKLFFGSGTQLSVL.

This clonotype was observed a few times. V gene TRBV12-3 or TRBV12-4 combines with J gene TRBJ2-1; D is perhaps TRBD1 (6 bases). This CDR3 comprises 14 residues. V shed 5 bases and J shed 4 bases, with 12 bases lying between them. CDR3: CASSTGTRYNEQFF. The CDR3 nucleotides are TGTGCCAGCAGTACCGGGACAAGATACAATGAGCAGTTCTTC.

The chain recombines TRBV4-3 with TRBJ2-5; D may be TRBD2 (6 bases). Germline values: CDR1 LGHNA, CDR2 YSLEER. The germline V and J ends were trimmed by 1 base and 5 bases, with 20 bases remaining between them. The CDR3 runs to 17 residues. The CDR3 loop is CASSQALAAGLGETQYF. The CDR3 bases are TGCGCCAGCAGCCAAGCCTTAGCAGCGGGCTTGGGGGAGACCCAGTACTTC.

This clonotype has only a few counts. The V gene is TRBV20-1, the J gene TRBJ2-1; D not certain. Germline V CDR1 and CDR2: DFQATT, SNEGSKA (reference sequence). The length of the CDR3 is 12 residues. Trimming took off 4 bases at V and 10 bases at J, with 14 bases between the two ends. CDR3 in amino acids: CSAKSRVREQFF. The CDR3, as DNA: TGCAGTGCTAAAAGTAGGGTGAGGGAGCAGTTCTTC.

The chain links TRBV12-3 or TRBV12-4 to TRBJ2-2; the match to TRBD2 covers 12 bases. V was clipped by 5 bases and J by 3 bases; unmatched bases: 10. This CDR3 has 18 residues. DNA for the CDR3: TGTGCCAGCAGTATCCACGGACTAGCGGGACCTGACACCGGGGAGCTGTTTTTT. Protein: CASSIHGLAGPDTGELFF.

The chain couples TRBV15 to TRBJ2-4, with TRBD1 as a possible D gene (6 bases). This CDR3 spans 18 amino acids. CDR1 LNHNV and CDR2 YYDKDF come from the germline V gene (reference sequence). Trimming stripped 0 bases from V and 0 bases from J, with 15 bases between. CDR3 in amino acids: CATSRDRSQGLAKNIQYF. DNA for the CDR3: TGTGCCACCAGCAGAGATCGGTCCCAGGGGCTAGCCAAAAACATTCAGTACTTC.

This clonotype was seen repeatedly, ten times or more. The chain carries TRBV25-1 and TRBJ1-6, with D possibly matching TRBD1 (5 bases). Between the trimmed V and J ends, which lost 7 bases and 5 bases, there was a span of 9 bases. This CDR3 comprises 13 residues. CDR1 MGHDK and CDR2 SYGVNS come from the germline V gene. CDR3 nucleotides: TGTGCCAGCAAGCGGGGGGATAATTCACCCCTCCACTTT. Protein product: CASKRGDNSPLHF. Full variable domain (rest looked up from reference TRBV25-1 and TRBJ1-6): EADIYQTPRYLVIGTGKKITLECSQTMGHDKMYWYQQDPGMELHLIHYSYGVNSTEKGDLSSESTVSRIRTEHFPLTLESARPSHTSQYLCASKRGDNSPLHFGNGTRLTVT.

This clonotype occurred a few times. The chain employs TRBV7-9 and TRBJ2-5; the match to TRBD1 covers 7 bases. The V gene end was trimmed by 5 bases and the J gene end by 4 bases; junction bases not matched to a gene: 4. This CDR3 contains 13 residues. From germline, CDR1 is SEHNR and CDR2 FQNEAQ (reference sequence). CDR3 region: CASSQGTAETQYF. The CDR3 coding sequence is TGTGCCAGCAGCCAAGGGACAGCAGAGACCCAGTACTTC.

The genes are TRBV6-5 and TRBJ2-2; 7 bases map to TRBD2. This CDR3 has 17 amino acids. With V trimmed by 4 bases and J by 2 bases, 10 bases remained unmatched. The germline CDR1 and CDR2 sequences are MNHEY and SVGAGI. The CDR3, as DNA: TGTGCCAGCAGTTCCGGACTAGGGCCACCCAACACCGGGGAGCTGTTTTTT. Translation gives CASSSGLGPPNTGELFF.

This clonotype was detected ten times or more. The chain couples TRBV29-1 to TRBJ1-1; D uncertain. Looked up from germline, CDR1 is SQVTM and CDR2 is ANQGSEA. The CDR3 covers 15 residues. Trimming stripped 4 bases from V and 1 base from J, with 16 bases between. This CDR3 reads CSVAAPWERNTEAFF. CDR3 sequence (DNA): TGCAGCGTTGCAGCACCTTGGGAAAGGAACACTGAAGCTTTCTTT.

The rearrangement links TRBV21-1 to TRBJ2-3; TRBD1 was called by the table and not checked on the DNA. TRBV21-1 is a pseudogene locus. The CDR3 is made up of 16 amino acids. The CDR3 DNA sequence: TGTGCCAGCAACGGGGAAACGGGACGCCGCACAGATACGCAGTATTTT. This sequence encodes CASNGETGRRTDTQYF.

Concerning this clonotype itself: The junction departs from the called germline gene at one end, perhaps through a read error. This chain links TRBV18 with TRBJ1-1; D gene ambiguous. The CDR3 length is 14 residues. Looked up from germline, CDR1 is KGHSH and CDR2 is LQKENI. The CDR3 DNA sequence: TGTGCCAGCTCACGTTCTCTCGAGGTTCTCGAAATTACGTTT. Encoded protein: CASSRSLEVLEITF.

This clonotype occurred a few times. The chain recombines TRBV7-2 with TRBJ2-3; 8 bases match TRBD2. This CDR3 region has 14 residues. The J segment lost 5 bases and the V segment lost 2 bases, leaving 3 bases of the junction unmatched. The germline CDR1 and CDR2 sequences are SGHTA and FQGNSA. The CDR3, as DNA: TGTGCCAGCAGCTTATTGCTAGCGGGAGATACGCAGTATTTT. Protein: CASSLLLAGDTQYF.

In the case of this clonotype: This may stem from a read error, because a much larger clone lies one nucleotide away. The rearrangement links TRBV5-1 to TRBJ2-1; D ambiguous. This CDR3 is 15 amino acids long. Per the germline V gene, CDR1 is SGHRS and CDR2 is YFSETQ. CDR3 DNA sequence: TGCGCCAGCAGCCTCCTAGACCCCTCCTACAATGAGCAGCTCTTC. This gives the protein CASSLLDPSYNEQLF.

The chain has TRBV28 and TRBJ2-7; 12 bases are shared with TRBD2. CDR3 length equals 15 residues. CDR1 is MDHEN and CDR2 is SYDVKM in the germline V gene. V gave up 6 bases and J gave up 2 bases; unmatched junction bases: 5. This chain's CDR3 is CASSLTSGSTYEQYF. Written as DNA, the CDR3 is TGTGCCAGCAGCCTGACTAGCGGGAGTACCTACGAGCAGTACTTC. The full variable domain, its missing parts supplied by reference TRBV28 and TRBJ2-7, is DVKVTQSSRYLVKRTGEKVFLECVQDMDHENMFWYRQDPGLGLRLIYFSYDVKMKEKGDIPEGYSVSREKKERFSLILESASTNQTSMYLCASSLTSGSTYEQYFGPGTRLTVT.

This chain uses TRBV6-1 with TRBJ2-3; D is ambiguous. With 7 bases removed from V and 0 bases from J, the gap between germline ends came to 14 bases. This CDR3 has 15 amino acids. Germline V gene lookup returns CDR1 MNHNS and CDR2 SASEGT. The CDR3 protein is CASKARSSSTDTQYF. The CDR3 DNA reads TGTGCCAGCAAGGCCAGATCTTCTAGCACAGATACGCAGTATTTT.